These 13 T cell receptor beta chains were all obtained from the same sample, sequenced in a study of shared clonotypes between healthy human individuals. Sequencing was performed with immunoSEQ multiplex PCR; in TCRdb, only in-frame clones are kept and a portion is missing. The sample has roughly 2.4 million clones, 90% to 97% seen once. The sample taken for sequencing was naive CD4+ T cells sorted from blood. Noted subset: CD45RA+ positively selected. These receptors were taken from a man between 18 and 29 years old in good health.

The sample holds one count of this clone. V usage is TRBV6-5 and J usage is TRBJ2-7; 9 nucleotides align to TRBD2. Germline V gives CDR1 MNHEY, CDR2 SVGAGI. After removal of 0 bases from V and 7 bases from J, the junction contained 7 bases not matched to a gene. The CDR3 is made up of 15 amino acids. The CDR3 sequence is CASSYSAGGSREQYF. CDR3 bases: TGTGCCAGCAGTTACTCGGCGGGAGGGTCTCGGGAGCAGTACTTC.

This chain connects TRBV5-1 to TRBJ1-6; weak D call: TRBD1 (5 bases). Germline CDR1 is SGHRS and CDR2 is YFSETQ. V gave up 4 bases and J gave up 7 bases, with 18 bases separating them. The CDR3 contains 16 residues. CDR3 sequence: CASSPPGGGENSPLHF. The CDR3 DNA sequence: TGCGCCAGCAGCCCCCCCGGGGGAGGAGAGAATTCACCCCTCCACTTT. The full variable domain, completed using reference TRBV5-1 and TRBJ1-6, is KAGVTQTPRYLIKTRGQQVTLSCSPISGHRSVSWYQQTPGQGLQFLFEYFSETQRNKGNFPGRFSGRQFSNSRSEMNVSTLELGDSALYLCASSPPGGGENSPLHFGNGTRLTVT.

As concerns this clone: The junction and the germline gene differ at one end; a read error may be behind it. The chain uses TRBV18 and TRBJ2-3; TRBD1 is a possible D gene (6 bases). The V gene's germline CDR1 is KGHSH and CDR2 LQKENI. The CDR3 contains 13 residues. The CDR3 protein is CASSQDSTDTQYF. CDR3 DNA sequence: TGTGCCAGCTCCCAGGACAGCACCGATACGCAGTATTTT.

The chain recombines TRBV6-5 with TRBJ2-1, with a possible D match to TRBD1 (5 bases). The germline CDR1 and CDR2 sequences are MNHEY and SVGAGI. The CDR3 has 14 amino acids. The germline V and J ends were trimmed by 8 bases and 8 bases, with 19 bases remaining between them. CDR3 sequence: CASGTLGHFYEQFF. The CDR3 DNA sequence: TGTGCCAGCGGTACTTTGGGGCATTTTTATGAGCAGTTCTTC.

The chain carries TRBV5-1 and TRBJ2-1, with TRBD1 matching over 10 bases. Trimming took 4 bases from V and 8 from J; bases not matched to a gene: 9. This CDR3 region has 15 residues. Germline values: CDR1 SGHRS, CDR2 YFSETQ. The CDR3 here is CASSHGQGGIDEQFF. CDR3 sequence (DNA): TGCGCCAGCAGCCACGGACAGGGGGGAATTGATGAGCAGTTCTTC.

The chain has TRBV7-3 and TRBJ2-2; D remains unclear. Trimming removed 4 bases from V and 4 bases from J, with 7 bases in between. This CDR3 is 13 amino acids long. Germline values: CDR1 SGHTA, CDR2 FQGTGA. CDR3 bases: TGTGCCAGCAGCTCAGGACCCACCGGGGAGCTGTTTTTT. Translated: CASSSGPTGELFF.

The CDR3, as DNA: TGTGCCAGCTCACCCCCGGGACTAGCGGCCTTAAGGTCCTACGAGCAGTACTTC. This sequence encodes CASSPPGLAALRSYEQYF. The chain links TRBV18 to TRBJ2-7, with TRBD2 matching 11 bases. The V gene's germline CDR1 is KGHSH and CDR2 LQKENI. The CDR3 is 18 amino acids. V shed 3 bases, J shed 1 base, and the junction held 11 bases outside the gene matches.

V gene TRBV18 combines with J gene TRBJ1-6; D gene ambiguous. From germline, CDR1 is KGHSH and CDR2 LQKENI. The V end lost 2 bases, the J end lost 6 bases, and 11 bases lay between the germline ends. CDR3 size: 15 residues. The CDR3 sequence: CASSPERHGNSPLHF. The CDR3 coding sequence is TGTGCCAGCTCACCAGAACGCCACGGTAATTCACCCCTCCACTTT.

CDR3 residues: CASSNRQGSTDTQYF. The DNA for the CDR3 is TGCGCCAGCAGCAATCGACAGGGGAGCACAGATACGCAGTATTTT. The gene calls are TRBV5-1 and TRBJ2-3; TRBD1 matches at 8 bases. This CDR3 comprises 15 residues. Trimming removed 4 bases from V and 0 bases from J; junction bases left unmatched: 4. From germline, CDR1 is SGHRS and CDR2 YFSETQ.

This clone has only one observation. The chain joins TRBV2 to TRBJ2-3; 10 nucleotides agree with TRBD2. Germline CDR1 SNHLY, CDR2 FYNNEI. Trimming removed 7 bases from V and 0 bases from J; junction bases left unmatched: 7. CDR3 length equals 16 residues. CDR3: CASKGSGGSSTDTQYF. CDR3 nucleotides: TGTGCCAGCAAAGGTAGCGGGGGGTCTAGCACAGATACGCAGTATTTT.

V is TRBV2 and J is TRBJ1-4, with TRBD1 matching over 7 bases. The germline V gene encodes CDR1 SNHLY and CDR2 FYNNEI. The CDR3 length is 13 residues. V lost 2 bases, J lost 8 bases, and 2 bases stayed unmatched. CDR3 in DNA: TGTGCCAGCAGTGAACAGGGGGACGAAAAACTGTTTTTT. It yields the protein CASSEQGDEKLFF.

The J gene is TRBJ2-3, the V gene TRBV10-3; D gene unclear. The CDR3 is made up of 12 amino acids. Germline CDR1 is ENHRY and CDR2 is SYGVKD. V was cut by 3 bases and J by 6 bases, with 7 bases left in between. The CDR3 sequence: CAISDPPDTQYF. CDR3 in DNA: TGTGCCATCAGTGACCCCCCGGATACGCAGTATTTT.

This chain joins TRBV27 and TRBJ1-5, with D possibly being TRBD1 (5 bases). Germline loops: CDR1 MNHEY, CDR2 SMNVEV (reference sequence). Trimming took 5 bases from V and 10 from J, leaving 24 bases between them. This CDR3 has 16 residues. The CDR3 is CASSPTSRGPGHPQHF. The CDR3 DNA is TGTGCCAGCAGTCCAACCAGCCGGGGCCCAGGTCATCCCCAGCATTTT.